The TCR beta chain under discussion was sequenced for a study of T cells in tumors after PD-1 blockade. Clones were read by immunoSEQ multiplex PCR, and TCRdb kept only the in-frame ones, dropping some. The table includes 7,000 to 9,000 clones, around 69% detected once. From germline, CDR1 is SGHTA and CDR2 FQGTGA. J gave up 4 bases and V 4 bases, and 8 bases lay outside the gene matches. The CDR3 loop spans 16 amino acids. Input was about 550 ng to 6,004 ng of genomic DNA from tumor or blood. This clonotype was obtained from a human donor with basal cell carcinoma. The chain employs TRBV7-3 and TRBJ2-3; 10 positions agree with TRBD1. The source was tumor tissue, collected after anti-PD-1 treatment. This CDR3 reads CASSSNTGTGADTQYF. DNA of the CDR3: TGTGCCAGCAGCTCTAATACCGGGACAGGGGCAGATACGCAGTATTTT.